A single sample gave rise to the 27 T cell receptor beta chains below, sequenced in a study of metastatic and nonmetastatic thyroid tumors. MiXCR was used by TCRdb to re-call the PCR reads. The sample has more than 40,000 clones; 4% are singletons. Every patient underwent thyroid surgery untreated. Specimen: blood. The receptors here all came from a female donor with papillary thyroid cancer or a benign thyroid nodule (not recorded which). Some clones in this sample may be carry-over from other donors' samples.

The chain couples TRBV4-2 to TRBJ1-2; D is unresolved. This CDR3 region has 17 residues. Looked up from germline, CDR1 is LGHNA and CDR2 is YNFKEQ. Deletions cut 0 bases from V and 8 bases from J, with 22 bases between. CDR3 sequence (DNA): TGTGCCAGCAGCCAAGAGCCCGATCATACGGGCAGGCCGGGCTACACCTTC. Translated: CASSQEPDHTGRPGYTF.

At least ten counts were recorded for this clone. The chain carries TRBV3-1 and TRBJ1-1, with a tentative D call TRBD1 (5 bases). The germline CDR1 and CDR2 sequences are LGHDT and YNNKEL (reference sequence). The CDR3 is 14 residues long. V was shortened by 3 bases and J by 2 bases, with 10 bases between the two germline ends. The DNA for the CDR3 is TGTGCCAGCAGCCAGGGCAGGGTCAACACTGAAGCTTTCTTT. As protein: CASSQGRVNTEAFF.

This clone was seen repeatedly, ten times or more. V gene TRBV6-1 combines with J gene TRBJ2-2; D gene ambiguous. V shed 5 bases and J shed 0 bases, with 10 bases lying between them. Germline lookup yields CDR1 MNHNS and CDR2 SASEGT. The CDR3 extends over 15 amino acids. This chain's CDR3 is CASSSATSNTGELFF. DNA for the CDR3: TGTGCCAGCAGTTCGGCTACATCGAACACCGGGGAGCTGTTTTTT.

This clone showed up just a few times. The chain employs TRBV12-3 or TRBV12-4 and TRBJ2-2, with a tentative D call TRBD2 (6 bases). Trimming took 8 bases from V and 5 from J, leaving 6 bases between them. CDR3 length: 11 amino acids. The CDR3 region has the DNA TGTGCCAGCGGGAGGACCGGGGAGCTGTTTTTT. This sequence encodes CASGRTGELFF.

The chain employs TRBV20-1 and TRBJ2-7, with D perhaps TRBD2 (6 bases). Trimming shortened V by 0 bases and J by 5 bases, and 14 bases separated the two germline ends. Germline values: CDR1 DFQATT, CDR2 SNEGSKA (reference sequence). The CDR3 length is 14 residues. CDR3 region: CSARDHGGSDEQYF. In DNA, the CDR3 is TGCAGTGCTAGAGATCACGGGGGTAGCGACGAGCAGTACTTC.

This clone was observed many times. The CDR3: CASSTGDRSEKLFF. CDR3 nucleotides: TGCGCCAGCAGCACTGGGGACCGTAGCGAAAAACTGTTTTTT. The chain recombines TRBV5-1 with TRBJ1-4; a weak D match, TRBD1 (5 bases). V was shortened by 4 bases and J by 8 bases, with 15 bases between the two germline ends. Germline V gene lookup returns CDR1 SGHRS and CDR2 YFSETQ. This CDR3 has 14 residues. The complete variable domain, with remaining parts taken from reference TRBV5-1 and TRBJ1-4, reads KAGVTQTPRYLIKTRGQQVTLSCSPISGHRSVSWYQQTPGQGLQFLFEYFSETQRNKGNFPGRFSGRQFSNSRSEMNVSTLELGDSALYLCASSTGDRSEKLFFGSGTQLSVL.

This clone was seen at least ten times. The V call is TRBV29-1, the J call TRBJ2-3, with TRBD1 matching over 8 bases. Trimming at V came to 6 bases and at J to 0 bases, leaving 8 bases not matched to a gene. CDR3 length equals 15 residues. Looked up from germline, CDR1 is SQVTM and CDR2 is ANQGSEA. The CDR3 reads CSVETGERSTDTQYF. Written as DNA, the CDR3 is TGCAGCGTCGAGACAGGGGAACGAAGCACAGATACGCAGTATTTT.

This clone was observed at least ten times. The chain recombines TRBV12-3 or TRBV12-4 with TRBJ1-4, with D perhaps matching TRBD1 (5 bases). With 1 base removed from V and 9 bases from J, the gap between germline ends came to 15 bases. The CDR3 is made up of 15 amino acids. The CDR3 reads CASSLVRGEGQKLFF. In nucleotides, the CDR3 is TGTGCCAGCAGTTTAGTTAGGGGTGAGGGGCAAAAACTGTTTTTT.

There are many counts of this clone. V usage is TRBV24-1 and J usage is TRBJ2-5, with a possible D match to TRBD2 (6 bases). Germline CDR1 and CDR2: KGHDR and SFDVKD. CDR3 length: 14 residues. The germline V and J ends were trimmed by 6 bases and 0 bases, with 10 bases remaining between them. The CDR3 DNA reads as TGTGCCACCAGTCGCCGGGGGAACCAAGAGACCCAGTACTTC. It encodes CATSRRGNQETQYF.

Notes on this clone: This sequence may be a read error, since a much larger clone differs from it by one base. Within the sample, other DNA sequences also encode this same CDR3. The chain has TRBV10-3 and TRBJ1-4; 8 positions agree with TRBD1. The CDR3 is made up of 15 amino acids. Germline V gene sequence: CDR1 ENHRY, CDR2 SYGVKD. V was pared by 0 bases and J by 6 bases, with 3 bases of the junction left unmatched. The CDR3 coding sequence is TGTGCCATCAGTGAGTCGACAGGGGAGTATGAAAAACTGTTTTTT. Protein product: CAISESTGEYEKLFF.

This clone occurred a few times. The chain combines TRBV20-1 with TRBJ2-7; D uncertain. Trimming cost V 0 bases and J 3 bases, with 12 bases left between them. Germline CDR1 and CDR2: DFQATT and SNEGSKA (reference sequence). The CDR3 is 14 amino acids. CDR3 DNA: TGCAGTGCTAGAGAGTCGATCGCTCGCTACGAGCAGTACTTC. Its translation is CSARESIARYEQYF.

This clone occurred a few times. Germline is not matched at one junction end, which may reflect a read error. V usage is TRBV18 and J usage is TRBJ2-5; D unresolved. The CDR3 consists of 11 residues. The V gene's germline CDR1 is KGHSH and CDR2 LQKENI. The DNA of the CDR3 is TGTGCCAGCTCACCGGGCGAGACCCAGCACTTC. Its protein is CASSPGETQHF.

V is TRBV3-1 and J is TRBJ1-2; D not certain. Trimming took 1 base from V and 4 from J, leaving 7 bases between them. This CDR3 contains 13 residues. Germline V CDR1 and CDR2: LGHDT, YNNKEL (reference sequence). The CDR3 sequence: CASSQVNPYGYTF. In DNA, the CDR3 is TGTGCCAGCAGCCAAGTCAATCCCTATGGCTACACCTTC.

This clone was seen ten or more times. The J gene is TRBJ2-1, the V gene TRBV2; D remains ambiguous. The germline V gene encodes CDR1 SNHLY and CDR2 FYNNEI. The V end was cut by 7 bases, the J end by 2 bases, with 0 bases between. This CDR3 comprises 10 residues. This chain's CDR3 is CASTYNEQFF. CDR3 in DNA: TGTGCCAGCACCTACAATGAGCAGTTCTTC. The full variable domain, its missing parts supplied by reference TRBV2 and TRBJ2-1, is EPEVTQTPSHQVTQMGQEVILRCVPISNHLYFYWYRQILGQKVEFLVSFYNNEISEKSEIFDDQFSVERPDGSNFTLKIRSTKLEDSAMYFCASTYNEQFFGPGTRLTVL.

This clone was observed at least ten times. This rearrangement joins TRBV3-1 to TRBJ2-3, with a possible D match to TRBD2 (6 bases). The germline CDR1 and CDR2 sequences are LGHDT and YNNKEL (reference sequence). The CDR3 totals 17 residues. V was trimmed by 1 base and J by 1 base, leaving 15 bases between them. Here the CDR3 reads CASSQGWSGTGTDTQYF. CDR3 nucleotide sequence: TGTGCCAGCAGCCAAGGTTGGTCGGGGACTGGCACAGATACGCAGTATTTT.

This clone has at least ten counts. The chain has TRBV2 and TRBJ2-7; maybe TRBD1 (7 bases). The CDR3 consists of 15 residues. Germline values: CDR1 SNHLY, CDR2 FYNNEI. The V gene lost 2 bases and the J gene lost 3 bases, with 14 bases spanning the gap. As DNA, the CDR3 is TGTGCCAGCAGTGAACTGCCAGGGGGGTTCTACGAGCAGTACTTC. It yields the protein CASSELPGGFYEQYF.

The table lists this clone with many counts. The CDR3 reads CASRDREGTDTQYF. The CDR3 nucleotides are TGTGCCAGCCGAGACAGGGAAGGGACAGATACGCAGTATTTT. This chain links TRBV6-1 with TRBJ2-3; 7 nucleotides line up with TRBD1. The CDR3 spans 14 residues. V was clipped by 8 bases and J by 3 bases; unmatched bases: 8. Germline assignment: CDR1 MNHNS and CDR2 SASEGT.

The gene calls are TRBV3-1 and TRBJ2-5; D is unresolved. Germline V lookup: CDR1 LGHDT, CDR2 YNNKEL (reference sequence). Trimming cost V 2 bases and J 3 bases, with 10 bases left between them. The CDR3 extends over 14 amino acids. CDR3 in DNA: TGTGCCAGCAGCCAATATGCCAAAAAAGAGACCCAGTACTTC. Protein: CASSQYAKKETQYF.

This clone was counted ten times or more. The chain combines TRBV5-1 with TRBJ2-7; perhaps TRBD1 as D (6 bases). This CDR3 is built from 15 residues. Trimming stripped 4 bases from V and 2 bases from J, with 16 bases between. The germline V gene encodes CDR1 SGHRS and CDR2 YFSETQ. CDR3 protein: CASSPAGTNAYEQYF. CDR3 sequence (DNA): TGCGCCAGCAGCCCCGCCGGGACAAACGCCTACGAGCAGTACTTC. The complete variable domain, with remaining parts taken from reference TRBV5-1 and TRBJ2-7, reads KAGVTQTPRYLIKTRGQQVTLSCSPISGHRSVSWYQQTPGQGLQFLFEYFSETQRNKGNFPGRFSGRQFSNSRSEMNVSTLELGDSALYLCASSPAGTNAYEQYFGPGTRLTVT.

This clone rates as medium-sized. The V and J genes are TRBV12-3 or TRBV12-4 and TRBJ1-2, with 9 bases fitting TRBD1. The CDR3 is made up of 14 amino acids. V gave up 6 bases and J gave up 9 bases; unmatched junction bases: 11. The CDR3 sequence is CASRPGTGYGSYTF. DNA of the CDR3: TGTGCCAGCAGACCCGGGACAGGGTACGGAAGCTACACCTTC.

Ten or more counts support this clone. The identical CDR3 is also encoded by other nucleotide sequences in the sample. The chain is built from TRBV4-1 and TRBJ2-3; 9 bases map to TRBD2. Germline CDR1 and CDR2: MGHRA and YSYEKL. There are 15 residues in the CDR3. The V gene end was trimmed by 1 base and the J gene end by 3 bases; junction bases not matched to a gene: 2. This CDR3 is CASSQGLAGTDTQYF. CDR3 in DNA: TGCGCCAGCAGCCAAGGGCTAGCGGGAACAGATACGCAGTATTTT.

By share, this clone counts as medium-sized. The chain employs TRBV6-1 and TRBJ1-2; tentative D call: TRBD1 (5 bases). The CDR3 spans 13 residues. Trimming removed 7 bases from V and 3 bases from J, with 12 bases in between. Germline V gene sequence: CDR1 MNHNS, CDR2 SASEGT. The CDR3 nucleotides read TGTGCCAGCAAAACCGGGACCCACTATGGCTACACCTTC. Amino acids: CASKTGTHYGYTF.

This clone was seen at least ten times. CDR3 in amino acids: CSARDWDAGELFF. The CDR3 DNA reads as TGCAGTGCTAGAGATTGGGATGCCGGGGAGCTGTTTTTT. The chain combines TRBV20-1 with TRBJ2-2; D is unresolved. The V gene's germline CDR1 is DFQATT and CDR2 SNEGSKA (reference sequence). This CDR3 comprises 13 residues. Trimming cost V 0 bases and J 6 bases, with 8 bases left between them.

This clone was detected ten times or more. V is TRBV19 and J is TRBJ2-5; 11 positions match TRBD2. Trimming cost V 6 bases and J 7 bases; bases outside gene matches: 10. The germline V gene has CDR1 LNHDA and CDR2 SQIVND (reference sequence). The CDR3 contains 15 residues. The CDR3 region is CASRGLAGGAATQYF. The CDR3 DNA reads as TGTGCCAGTAGGGGGTTAGCGGGAGGGGCGGCGACCCAGTACTTC.

CDR3 DNA: TGCGCCAGCAGCCTTTTGTACACCACAGATACGCAGTATTTT. Protein product: CASSLLYTTDTQYF. The chain carries TRBV10-1 and TRBJ2-3; D is unresolved. The CDR3 runs to 14 residues. Germline V gives CDR1 WNHNN, CDR2 SYGVQD (reference sequence). V lost 6 bases, J lost 2 bases, and 12 bases lay in between.

The V and J genes are TRBV19 and TRBJ1-1; D not certain. The CDR3 runs 13 residues. Trimming took off 3 bases at V and 1 base at J, with 6 bases between the two ends. The germline V gene encodes CDR1 LNHDA and CDR2 SQIVND (reference sequence). DNA of the CDR3: TGTGCCAGTAGTATTCGACAGAACACTGAAGCTTTCTTT. Its translation is CASSIRQNTEAFF.

At least ten counts were recorded for this clone. The rearrangement uses TRBV12-3 or TRBV12-4 and TRBJ2-7; weak D call: TRBD1 (5 bases). This CDR3 has 13 amino acids. Trimming shortened V by 5 bases and J by 7 bases, and 15 bases separated the two germline ends. The CDR3 DNA reads as TGTGCCAGCAGTGCAGTTCAGGGCCAGGAGCAGTACTTC. Translation gives CASSAVQGQEQYF.